This paragraph reports one TCR beta chain. The CDR3 runs to 16 residues. CDR1 and CDR2 from the germline V gene are DFQATT and SNEGSKA (reference sequence). Trimming stripped 3 bases from V and 8 bases from J, with 23 bases between. The sample comes from a study of patients and donors after allogeneic stem cell transplantation. TCRdb passed the RT-PCR reads through MiXCR, listing each CDR3 protein once. The sample gives about 230,000 distinct CDR3 sequences, roughly 14% of which show up once; 9.5% to 13% is in the top ten. The sequenced sample consisted of blood, either unsorted or a sorted T cell fraction (not recorded which). This TCR was recovered from a human donor who was either an allogeneic HSCT recipient or a stem cell or donor lymphocyte infusion donor (not recorded which). It is not recorded whose cells these are; they may come from a transplant donor. The rearrangement uses TRBV20-1 and TRBJ1-5; D is perhaps TRBD1 (5 bases). DNA for the CDR3: TGCAGTGCTAGTGCCCCGCCGGGGCCCCGGGTCAAGCCCCAGCATTTT. Its translation is CSASAPPGPRVKPQHF.